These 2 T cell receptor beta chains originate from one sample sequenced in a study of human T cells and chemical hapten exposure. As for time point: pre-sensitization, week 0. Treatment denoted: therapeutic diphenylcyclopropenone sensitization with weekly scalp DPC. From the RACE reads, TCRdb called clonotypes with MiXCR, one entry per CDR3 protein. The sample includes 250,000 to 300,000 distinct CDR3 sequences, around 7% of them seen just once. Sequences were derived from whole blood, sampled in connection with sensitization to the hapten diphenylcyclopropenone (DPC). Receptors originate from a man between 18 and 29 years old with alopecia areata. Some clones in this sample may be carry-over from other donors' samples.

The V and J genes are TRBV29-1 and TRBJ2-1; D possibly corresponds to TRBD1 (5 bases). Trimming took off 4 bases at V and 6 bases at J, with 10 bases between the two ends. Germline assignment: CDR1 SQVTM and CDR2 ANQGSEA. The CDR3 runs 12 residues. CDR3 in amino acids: CSVASGSNEQFF. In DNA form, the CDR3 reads TGCAGCGTTGCCTCAGGGTCCAATGAGCAGTTCTTC.

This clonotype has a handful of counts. This CDR3 is CASRPPSSGPYNEQFF. For the CDR3, the DNA is TGTGCCAGCAGACCCCCCTCTAGCGGGCCCTACAATGAGCAGTTCTTC. V is TRBV6-2 or TRBV6-3 and J is TRBJ2-1; TRBD2 aligns across 8 bases. The CDR3 runs 16 residues. Germline assignment: CDR1 MNHEY and CDR2 SVGEGT. The junction had 9 bases not matched to a gene; V was cut back by 6 bases and J by 2 bases.